Below are 18 T cell receptor beta chains sequenced from a single sample in a study of cytomegalovirus exposure and HLA in healthy donors. The PCR ran on 60 Vbeta and 13 Jbeta primers. Profiled with immunoSEQ multiplex PCR; TCRdb holds only in-frame clones, not every one. The sample consists of 130,000 or so clones, around 80% of them appearing once. Sequencing was done on a sample of PBMCs. The receptor source for this set is a man younger than 45 in good health and CMV-seronegative.

To note about this clone: At the DNA level, this CDR3 is encoded by other sequences in the same sample as well. V gene TRBV5-4 combines with J gene TRBJ2-7; a possible D gene is TRBD1 (6 bases). V was clipped by 1 base and J by 5 bases, with 10 bases between them. CDR1 and CDR2 from the germline V gene are SGHNT and YYREEE (reference sequence). This CDR3 has 13 residues. The CDR3 coding sequence is TGTGCCAGCAGCTTGACAGGGAAGAACGAGCAGTACTTC. Amino acids: CASSLTGKNEQYF.

V and J are TRBV5-1 and TRBJ2-1, with D maybe TRBD1 (5 bases). The CDR3 has 14 amino acids. The V end lost 2 bases, the J end lost 8 bases, and 14 bases lay between the germline ends. Germline CDR1 SGHRS, CDR2 YFSETQ. For the CDR3, the DNA is TGCGCCAGCAGCTTAGTACAGGATCGCGATGAGCAGTTCTTC. It translates to CASSLVQDRDEQFF.

The chain combines TRBV4-1 with TRBJ1-6; 7 bases match TRBD1. Germline values: CDR1 MGHRA, CDR2 YSYEKL. The length of the CDR3 is 15 residues. V was pared by 1 base and J by 4 bases, with 1 base of the junction left unmatched. This CDR3 is CASSQAQGYNSPLHF. The CDR3 DNA reads as TGCGCCAGCAGCCAAGCACAGGGGTATAATTCACCCCTCCACTTT.

The rearrangement uses TRBV7-9 and TRBJ2-6; 8 positions agree with TRBD1. Trimming at V came to 4 bases and at J to 2 bases, leaving 1 base not matched to a gene. The CDR3 runs to 15 residues. Germline CDR1 is SEHNR and CDR2 is FQNEAQ (reference sequence). The CDR3 reads CASSSRGPGANVLTF. The CDR3 nucleotides read TGTGCCAGCAGCTCCAGGGGGCCTGGGGCCAACGTCCTGACTTTC.

The chain recombines TRBV7-2 with TRBJ1-3, with D possibly TRBD1 on 6 matching bases. This CDR3 contains 15 residues. The germline V and J ends were trimmed by 5 bases and 2 bases, with 13 bases remaining between them. Germline V gene data show CDR1 as SGHTA and CDR2 as FQGNSA. The CDR3 DNA follows: TGTGCCAGCAGCCGGGACACGGCAACTGGAAACACCATATATTTT. Its translation is CASSRDTATGNTIYF.

The chain recombines TRBV29-1 with TRBJ2-3; 7 bases map to TRBD2. With V trimmed by 4 bases and J by 1 base, 2 bases remained unmatched. CDR3 length equals 13 residues. The germline gives CDR1 SQVTM, CDR2 ANQGSEA. The CDR3: CSVGLAGTDTQYF. The CDR3 DNA is TGCAGCGTTGGCCTAGCGGGCACAGATACGCAGTATTTT.

This clone has more than one count but fewer than ten. This chain connects TRBV10-3 to TRBJ2-1; 11 nucleotides align to TRBD1. This CDR3 comprises 16 residues. The junction had 4 bases not matched to a gene; V was cut back by 2 bases and J by 4 bases. Germline V gene lookup returns CDR1 ENHRY and CDR2 SYGVKD. CDR3 loop: CAISEPGQGAYNEQFF. For the CDR3, the DNA is TGTGCCATCAGTGAGCCCGGACAGGGGGCTTACAATGAGCAGTTCTTC.

The V and J genes are TRBV27 and TRBJ1-4, with TRBD1 as a possible D gene (5 bases). Trimming stripped 0 bases from V and 8 bases from J, with 16 bases between. This CDR3 is built from 16 residues. Germline V gene data show CDR1 as MNHEY and CDR2 as SMNVEV (reference sequence). The CDR3 spells CASSLSMAGEGEKLFF. The CDR3 DNA sequence: TGTGCCAGCAGTTTATCGATGGCTGGGGAGGGGGAAAAACTGTTTTTT. Together with reference TRBV27 and TRBJ1-4, the CDR3 gives the full variable domain: EAQVTQNPRYLITVTGKKLTVTCSQNMNHEYMSWYRQDPGLGLRQIYYSMNVEVTDKGDVPEGYKVSRKEKRNFPLILESPSPNQTSLYFCASSLSMAGEGEKLFFGSGTQLSVL.

The V and J genes are TRBV6-6 and TRBJ1-1, with unresolved D. Trimming cost V 6 bases and J 3 bases, with 11 bases left between them. Germline V gene lookup returns CDR1 MNHNY and CDR2 SVGAGI (reference sequence). CDR3 size: 13 residues. CDR3: CASSPWRDTEAFF. The CDR3, as DNA: TGTGCCAGCAGCCCTTGGCGGGACACTGAAGCTTTCTTT.

This clone has just one count. CDR3 protein: CASSLDLATDTQYF. In nucleotides, the CDR3 is TGTGCCAGCAGCTTAGACCTAGCGACAGATACGCAGTATTTT. The V and J genes are TRBV7-2 and TRBJ2-3; TRBD2 is a possible D gene (6 bases). Trimming removed 1 base from V and 3 bases from J, with 8 bases in between. This CDR3 spans 14 amino acids. The germline V gene has CDR1 SGHTA and CDR2 FQGNSA.

In its sample, this clone was seen once. V is TRBV19 and J is TRBJ2-1; 8 bases align to TRBD2. The J segment lost 15 bases and the V segment lost 5 bases, leaving 9 bases of the junction unmatched. The CDR3 has 12 residues. Germline CDR1 LNHDA, CDR2 SQIVND (reference sequence). In DNA, the CDR3 is TGTGCCAGTAGTTTCATTGCGCGGGAGGTGTTCTTC. It is translated as CASSFIAREVFF.

The CDR3 reads CASSIGSRRGPTYNEQFF. The CDR3 DNA reads as TGTGCCAGTAGTATTGGGTCTAGGCGGGGCCCGACCTACAATGAGCAGTTCTTC. This chain connects TRBV19 to TRBJ2-1, with D possibly being TRBD2 (6 bases). Germline CDR1 reads LNHDA; CDR2 reads SQIVND (reference sequence). The CDR3 consists of 18 residues. V gave up 3 bases and J gave up 2 bases, with 20 bases separating them.

The rearrangement uses TRBV5-8 and TRBJ1-6; the D gene is possibly TRBD1 (5 bases). Germline V gene lookup returns CDR1 SGHTS and CDR2 YDEGEE. This CDR3 region has 13 residues. V lost 3 bases, J lost 13 bases, and 14 bases lay in between. In DNA form, the CDR3 reads TGTGCCAGCAGCTACCGGACGGGGGGGCCCCTCCACTTT. This encodes CASSYRTGGPLHF.

The rearrangement uses TRBV6-5 and TRBJ2-2; D ambiguous. Germline V gene data show CDR1 as MNHEY and CDR2 as SVGAGI. The V and J ends lost 4 bases and 4 bases respectively, with 4 bases between them. The CDR3 runs 12 residues. CDR3 sequence (DNA): TGTGCCAGCAGTTCCCTCACCGGGGAGCTGTTTTTT. This encodes CASSSLTGELFF.

The V gene is TRBV4-1, the J gene TRBJ2-1, with TRBD2 identical over 10 bases. Germline CDR1 reads MGHRA; CDR2 reads YSYEKL. The CDR3 covers 14 residues. The trim removed 6 bases at V and 7 bases at J, leaving 6 bases unmatched. The CDR3 loop reads CASRNIAGGNEQFF. The CDR3 DNA follows: TGCGCCAGCAGGAACATAGCGGGGGGTAATGAGCAGTTCTTC.

This clone was counted only a few times. The V and J genes are TRBV7-9 and TRBJ1-1, with D uncertain. The CDR3 has 11 residues. Trimming left V 3 bases short and J 7 bases short, with 6 bases between. CDR1 and CDR2 (germline): SEHNR, FQNEAQ (reference sequence). This chain's CDR3 is CASSFSHEAFF. CDR3 nucleotides: TGTGCCAGCAGCTTCTCACATGAAGCTTTCTTT. The whole variable domain, filled in from reference TRBV7-9 and TRBJ1-1, reads DTGVSQNPRHKITKRGQNVTFRCDPISEHNRLYWYRQTLGQGPEFLTYFQNEAQLEKSRLLSDRFSAERPKGSFSTLEIQRTEQGDSAMYLCASSFSHEAFFGQGTRLTVV.

The chain uses TRBV10-3 and TRBJ2-2; maybe TRBD2 (6 bases). The V gene lost 9 bases and the J gene lost 7 bases, with 9 bases spanning the gap. The germline V gene encodes CDR1 ENHRY and CDR2 SYGVKD. The length of the CDR3 is 11 residues. CDR3 nucleotide sequence: TGTGCCATAATGGAGGGCGGGGAGCTGTTTTTT. The encoded protein is CAIMEGGELFF.

V is TRBV30 and J is TRBJ1-2; 8 nucleotides line up with TRBD1. The J segment lost 4 bases and the V segment lost 3 bases, leaving 16 bases of the junction unmatched. The germline V gene encodes CDR1 GTSNPN and CDR2 SVGIG (reference sequence). This CDR3 comprises 17 residues. This CDR3 is CAWRGESGQVTGYGYTF. Written as DNA, the CDR3 is TGTGCCTGGAGGGGGGAATCGGGACAGGTAACGGGCTATGGCTACACCTTC.